The table lists the clone carrying this TCR beta chain with a count of one. As yet, its antigen is unknown. The record originates from a study of shared clonotypes between healthy human individuals. Assay used: immunoSEQ multiplex PCR; TCRdb lists only in-frame clones, some missing. The sample carries under 2,500,000 clones, about 94% recorded once. Germline V gene lookup returns CDR1 SQVTM and CDR2 ANQGSEA. This CDR3 spans 12 amino acids. V shed 6 bases and J shed 3 bases, with 12 bases lying between them. Study conclusions and caveats: Generally, naive subsets came out with larger estimated richness than memory subsets.

The source is a man in his late teens or twenties in good health. The sample was naive CD4+ T cells sorted from blood. This sample's subset: CD45RA+ positively selected. V usage is TRBV29-1 and J usage is TRBJ2-7, with D unclear. CDR3: CSVGDTNYEQYF. The CDR3 DNA reads as TGCAGCGTAGGCGACACAAACTACGAGCAGTACTTC.